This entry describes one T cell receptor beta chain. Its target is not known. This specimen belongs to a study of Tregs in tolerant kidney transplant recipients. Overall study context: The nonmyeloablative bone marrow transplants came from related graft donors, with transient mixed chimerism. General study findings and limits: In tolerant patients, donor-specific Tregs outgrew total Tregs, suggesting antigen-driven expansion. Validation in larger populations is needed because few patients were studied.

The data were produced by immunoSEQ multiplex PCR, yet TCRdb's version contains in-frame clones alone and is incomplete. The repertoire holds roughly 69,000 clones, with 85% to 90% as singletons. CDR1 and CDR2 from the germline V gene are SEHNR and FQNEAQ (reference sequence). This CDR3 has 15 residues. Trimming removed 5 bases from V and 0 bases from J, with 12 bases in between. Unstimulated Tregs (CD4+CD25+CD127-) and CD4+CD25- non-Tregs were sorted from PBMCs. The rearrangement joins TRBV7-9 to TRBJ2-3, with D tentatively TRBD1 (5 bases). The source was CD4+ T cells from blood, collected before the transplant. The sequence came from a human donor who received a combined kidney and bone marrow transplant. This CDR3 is CASSPGQTSTDTQYF. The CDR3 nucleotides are TGTGCCAGCAGCCCAGGACAAACTAGCACAGATACGCAGTATTTT.